The present T cell receptor beta chain was sequenced within a study of Tregs in tolerant kidney transplant recipients. V was clipped by 5 bases and J by 5 bases; unmatched bases: 10. Germline CDR1 SEHNR, CDR2 FQNEAQ (reference sequence). There are 16 residues in the CDR3. Study-wide results and limits: Tregs expanded with activated donor B cells seemed most donor-specific.

Sequencing was performed with immunoSEQ multiplex PCR; in TCRdb, only in-frame clones are kept and a portion is missing. The data contain 90,000 or so clones, about 92% of them singletons. As regards this clone: Its antigen remains unidentified.

Sample: CD8+ T cells from blood. This clonotype was sampled from a human donor in good health. V usage is TRBV7-9 and J usage is TRBJ2-5; 11 bases map to TRBD1. The CDR3 nucleotides are TGTGCCAGCAGCACCAGGACAGGGGGCGCGGAGGAGACCCAGTACTTC. This encodes CASSTRTGGAEETQYF. The full variable domain, completed using reference TRBV7-9 and TRBJ2-5, is DTGVSQNPRHKITKRGQNVTFRCDPISEHNRLYWYRQTLGQGPEFLTYFQNEAQLEKSRLLSDRFSAERPKGSFSTLEIQRTEQGDSAMYLCASSTRTGGAEETQYFGPGTRLLVL.